The 27 T cell receptor beta chains reported below all come from one sample, sequenced in a study of T-cell memory formation after mild COVID-19. TCRdb re-called the 5' RACE reads with MiXCR, one entry per CDR3 protein. The sample yields a few hundred thousand distinct CDR3 sequences, 21% seen once. The sequenced sample consisted of PBMCs or a T cell subset sorted from them (not recorded which). Receptors originate from an adult woman who had mild COVID-19 (a few samples of this study predate the infection). Cell type and time point are not known.

This clonotype was recorded a few times. J is TRBJ2-7 and V is TRBV10-3, with D possibly TRBD1 on 6 matching bases. This CDR3 has 12 residues. The germline V gene has CDR1 ENHRY and CDR2 SYGVKD. With 10 bases removed from V and 2 bases from J, the gap between germline ends came to 12 bases. The CDR3 DNA reads TGTGCCACCTGGGACATTGCCTACGAGCAGTACTTC. This encodes CATWDIAYEQYF.

In this sample, this clonotype turned up a few times. The chain has TRBV19 and TRBJ2-7, with D possibly matching TRBD2 (6 bases). CDR3 size: 17 residues. The germline V gene encodes CDR1 LNHDA and CDR2 SQIVND (reference sequence). Trimming cost V 6 bases and J 2 bases, with 23 bases left between them. The CDR3 loop is CASSPGGWGESTYEQYF. CDR3 coding DNA: TGTGCCAGTAGCCCCGGGGGATGGGGGGAATCAACCTACGAGCAGTACTTC.

Ten or more counts support this clonotype. This chain joins TRBV12-3 or TRBV12-4 and TRBJ1-6; the D is unclear. CDR3 length: 12 residues. V lost 7 bases, J lost 7 bases, and 8 bases lay in between. The CDR3 here is CASNIQNSPLHF. The DNA of the CDR3 is TGTGCCAGCAATATCCAAAATTCACCCCTCCACTTT.

The rearrangement joins TRBV7-2 to TRBJ2-5; TRBD2 is a possible D gene (6 bases). V was cut by 4 bases and J by 5 bases, with 14 bases left in between. Germline lookup yields CDR1 SGHTA and CDR2 FQGNSA. CDR3 size: 14 residues. CDR3 residues: CASSSFAGRETQYF. DNA of the CDR3: TGTGCCAGCAGCTCCTTCGCGGGGCGGGAGACCCAGTACTTC.

This chain connects TRBV5-1 to TRBJ2-4; 7 bases are shared with TRBD1. V lost 0 bases to trimming and J lost 0 bases; unmatched junction nucleotides: 3. Per germline, CDR1 SGHRS and CDR2 YFSETQ. The CDR3 contains 16 residues. CDR3 sequence reads: CASSLAGTVAKNIQYF. CDR3 coding DNA: TGCGCCAGCAGCTTGGCGGGGACAGTAGCCAAAAACATTCAGTACTTC.

The chain employs TRBV27 and TRBJ2-1, with D unclear. V lost 1 base to trimming and J lost 6 bases, with 13 bases between them. This CDR3 comprises 15 residues. Germline values: CDR1 MNHEY, CDR2 SMNVEV (reference sequence). The CDR3 region is CASSLFSLPGNEQFF. CDR3 nucleotides: TGTGCCAGCAGTTTATTCTCCCTACCGGGCAATGAGCAGTTCTTC.

In this sample, this clonotype turned up a few times. V usage is TRBV11-2 and J usage is TRBJ2-2, with 8 nucleotides matching TRBD1. The V segment lost 2 bases and the J segment 5 bases; nucleotides outside the gene matches: 19. Germline CDR1 SGHAT, CDR2 FQNNGV. The CDR3 covers 20 residues. This chain's CDR3 is CASSLLEWPNTGQGTGELFF. DNA of the CDR3: TGTGCCAGCAGCTTACTGGAGTGGCCCAATACAGGACAGGGTACCGGGGAGCTGTTTTTT.

This clonotype was detected only a few times. V gene TRBV29-1 combines with J gene TRBJ1-2; D possibly corresponds to TRBD1 (5 bases). The CDR3 runs 13 residues. Trimming shortened V by 6 bases and J by 5 bases, and 16 bases separated the two germline ends. CDR1 and CDR2 from the germline V gene are SQVTM and ANQGSEA. The CDR3 here is CSVRQPQTYGYTF. For the CDR3, the DNA is TGCAGCGTGCGACAGCCGCAAACATATGGCTACACCTTC.

This clonotype has a handful of counts. A much more abundant neighbour one base away suggests this may be a read error. The chain employs TRBV6-4 and TRBJ2-3; TRBD2 matches 9 bases. The CDR3 is made up of 15 amino acids. The germline V gene encodes CDR1 MRHNA and CDR2 SNTAGT. The CDR3 bases are TGTGCCAGCAGTGACCAGCGGGGGGAAGCAGATGCGCAGTATTTT. Translation gives CASSDQRGEADAQYF.

The genes are TRBV4-1 and TRBJ2-2; 9 bases fit TRBD1. CDR1 is MGHRA, CDR2 YSYEKL, per germline. J lost 6 bases, V lost 6 bases, and 5 bases had no gene match. This CDR3 has 14 amino acids. The CDR3 DNA follows: TGCGCCAGCAGGAACAGGGGGCAGGCCGGGGAGCTGTTTTTT. This gives the protein CASRNRGQAGELFF.

This clonotype has more than one count but fewer than ten. This chain links TRBV4-1 with TRBJ1-4; TRBD1 is a possible D gene (5 bases). The germline V gene has CDR1 MGHRA and CDR2 YSYEKL. CDR3 length: 16 amino acids. The V and J ends lost 4 bases and 0 bases respectively, with 12 bases between them. This CDR3 reads CASSRRQTTTNEKLFF. CDR3 sequence (DNA): TGCGCCAGCAGCCGCCGACAGACGACAACTAATGAAAAACTGTTTTTT.

This clonotype was counted at least ten times. This rearrangement joins TRBV30 to TRBJ2-7; 11 positions agree with TRBD1. The V gene's germline CDR1 is GTSNPN and CDR2 SVGIG (reference sequence). The CDR3 covers 14 residues. After removal of 0 bases from V and 6 bases from J, the junction contained 4 bases not matched to a gene. The CDR3 DNA reads as TGTGCCTGGAGTGTTTTGGGACAGGGGGGCGAGCAGTACTTC. This translates into CAWSVLGQGGEQYF.

The V gene is TRBV20-1, the J gene TRBJ2-5; tentatively, D is TRBD2 (7 bases). From germline, CDR1 is DFQATT and CDR2 SNEGSKA (reference sequence). Trimming removed 3 bases from V and 7 bases from J, with 21 bases in between. The CDR3 contains 15 residues. The CDR3 spells CSARPAGAVGGTQYF. The CDR3 DNA reads TGCAGTGCTAGGCCCGCGGGGGCCGTGGGGGGGACCCAGTACTTC.

This clonotype was seen a few times. The chain joins TRBV5-6 to TRBJ2-3; the D is unclear. V dropped 4 bases and J dropped 5 bases, with 8 bases sitting between them. Germline V gives CDR1 SGHDT, CDR2 YYEEEE. This CDR3 is built from 12 residues. CDR3 protein: CASSLPLDTQYF. The CDR3 DNA sequence: TGTGCCAGCAGCCTGCCTTTAGATACGCAGTATTTT.

The CDR3 loop is CASSQVGTEAFF. In DNA, the CDR3 is TGTGCCAGCAGCCAAGTTGGGACTGAAGCTTTCTTT. The genes are TRBV3-1 and TRBJ1-1; no definite D call. Germline V gene sequence: CDR1 LGHDT, CDR2 YNNKEL (reference sequence). The CDR3 length is 12 residues. Trimming took 1 base from V and 5 from J, leaving 5 bases between them.

This clonotype was seen a few times. J is TRBJ2-1 and V is TRBV24-1; D unclear. The germline gives CDR1 KGHDR, CDR2 SFDVKD. The CDR3 consists of 15 residues. V was cut by 4 bases and J by 0 bases, with 9 bases left in between. The CDR3 reads CATSDPGNSYNEQFF. Here the CDR3 DNA reads TGTGCCACCAGTGACCCCGGTAACTCCTACAATGAGCAGTTCTTC.

The J gene is TRBJ2-3, the V gene TRBV15; D gene ambiguous. The germline V gene has CDR1 LNHNV and CDR2 YYDKDF (reference sequence). V lost 0 bases to trimming and J lost 5 bases, with 9 bases between them. The CDR3 length is 14 residues. Written as DNA, the CDR3 is TGTGCCACCAGCAGAGATACCCCCGGAGATACGCAGTATTTT. Protein product: CATSRDTPGDTQYF.

This clonotype was seen only a few times. The chain recombines TRBV20-1 with TRBJ2-5, with 12 bases fitting TRBD1. The ends lost 4 bases at V and 5 bases at J; junction bases unmatched: 11. CDR1 DFQATT and CDR2 SNEGSKA come from the germline V gene (reference sequence). The CDR3 spans 16 residues. Written as DNA, the CDR3 is TGCAGTGCTACGAACCCGGGACAGGGGGCGGTGGAGACCCAGTACTTC. Translation: CSATNPGQGAVETQYF.

This clonotype was picked up a small number of times. The gene calls are TRBV4-1 and TRBJ2-5, with TRBD2 matching 13 bases. CDR3 size: 18 residues. Germline values: CDR1 MGHRA, CDR2 YSYEKL. Losses at the gene ends were 4 bases for V and 5 bases for J; bases not matched to a gene: 13. The CDR3 region is CASSRFPPLAGGQETQYF. The DNA of the CDR3 is TGCGCCAGCAGCCGATTCCCACCACTAGCGGGGGGGCAGGAGACCCAGTACTTC.

V usage is TRBV6-1 and J usage is TRBJ1-2; unclear D gene. The germline V gene encodes CDR1 MNHNS and CDR2 SASEGT. V lost 4 bases, J lost 8 bases, and 14 bases lay in between. The CDR3 contains 13 residues. The CDR3 is CASSVRRVEGYTF. As DNA, the CDR3 is TGTGCCAGCAGTGTGCGTAGGGTGGAAGGCTACACCTTC.

The chain has TRBV19 and TRBJ1-1; possibly TRBD1 for D (6 bases). Per germline, CDR1 LNHDA and CDR2 SQIVND (reference sequence). CDR3 length: 13 residues. V gave up 3 bases and J gave up 5 bases, with 10 bases separating them. CDR3 nucleotide sequence: TGTGCCAGTAGTATGGCGGGGGCTACTGAAGCTTTCTTT. Translated: CASSMAGATEAFF.

This clonotype was found a few times. The chain employs TRBV6-2 or TRBV6-3 and TRBJ2-3; D gene unclear. Trimming left V 8 bases short and J 5 bases short, with 8 bases between. The germline CDR1 and CDR2 sequences are MNHEY and SVGEGT. The CDR3 covers 11 residues. CDR3 DNA sequence: TGTGCCAGCCGTATTGGAGATACGCAGTATTTT. Its protein is CASRIGDTQYF.

This clonotype appeared a few times. The chain combines TRBV5-1 with TRBJ2-7; 9 nucleotides line up with TRBD1. Germline V gene data show CDR1 as SGHRS and CDR2 as YFSETQ. The CDR3 length is 15 residues. Unmatched junction bases numbered 12, after V lost 4 bases and J lost 7 bases. The CDR3 region has the DNA TGCGCCAGCAGCCCCACCGACAGGGGGATGGGTGAGCAGTACTTC. As protein: CASSPTDRGMGEQYF. The full variable domain, rest sourced from reference TRBV5-1 and TRBJ2-7, is KAGVTQTPRYLIKTRGQQVTLSCSPISGHRSVSWYQQTPGQGLQFLFEYFSETQRNKGNFPGRFSGRQFSNSRSEMNVSTLELGDSALYLCASSPTDRGMGEQYFGPGTRLTVT.

The J gene is TRBJ1-1, the V gene TRBV24-1, with unresolved D. The CDR3 loop spans 12 amino acids. Germline V lookup: CDR1 KGHDR, CDR2 SFDVKD. V lost 3 bases to trimming and J lost 10 bases, with 11 bases between them. This chain's CDR3 is CATSDPGDRAFF. The CDR3, as DNA: TGTGCCACCAGTGATCCGGGAGATAGAGCTTTCTTT.

The table lists this clonotype with a few counts. The chain uses TRBV12-3 or TRBV12-4 and TRBJ1-2; D gene uncertain. Deletions cut 5 bases from V and 4 bases from J, with 11 bases between. The CDR3 runs 13 residues. The CDR3 nucleotides read TGTGCCAGCAGTACGGGAGGGCTCTATGGCTACACCTTC. This sequence encodes CASSTGGLYGYTF.

This clonotype was seen a few times. V and J are TRBV6-1 and TRBJ1-2; TRBD1 agrees at 9 bases. CDR1 is MNHNS, CDR2 SASEGT, per germline. Trimming removed 8 bases from V and 5 bases from J; junction bases left unmatched: 12. The CDR3 is 15 amino acids. The CDR3 DNA is TGTGCCAGCGGACTAACCGGACAGGGGTCTTATGGCTACACCTTC. It translates to CASGLTGQGSYGYTF.

On this clonotype itself: The conserved final phenylalanine or tryptophan is absent from the CDR3, which likely points to a read error. V usage is TRBV23-1 and J usage is TRBJ2-5; D is unclear. TRBV23-1 is marked as an open reading frame, function uncertain. CDR3 length: 15 amino acids. Trimming removed 4 bases at V and 1 base at J, with 13 bases between. CDR3 protein: CASSRPARGQETQYL. The CDR3 nucleotides read TGCGCCAGCAGTCGCCCAGCTAGAGGCCAAGAGACCCAGTACTTA.